This entry concerns a single TCR beta chain. Its antigen is unidentified. CDR1 and CDR2 from the germline V gene are SGHRS and YFSETQ. The CDR3 spans 14 residues. V dropped 0 bases and J dropped 4 bases, with 8 bases sitting between them. This entry comes from a study of cytomegalovirus exposure and HLA in healthy donors. The study, taken as a whole, reports: The analysis excluded some indistinguishable V segments, including TRBV6-2 and TRBV6-3. Analysis performed later showed TCR beta chains linked to HLA being more clonally expanded than equally common others.

In the PCR, 60 Vbeta and 13 Jbeta primers were used. Repertoires were generated with immunoSEQ multiplex PCR, while TCRdb's copy carries only in-frame clones and drops some. The sample lists roughly 100,000 clones, about four fifths occurring once. The sequencing input was PBMCs. This receptor was identified in a woman between 40 and 50 years old in good health and CMV-seronegative. The genes are TRBV5-1 and TRBJ1-5; a weak D match, TRBD1 (6 bases). This chain's CDR3 is CASSLGDINQPQHF. The CDR3 nucleotides are TGCGCCAGCAGCTTGGGGGACATAAATCAGCCCCAGCATTTT.